These T cell receptor beta chains were read from a single sample in a study of blood T cells in healthy people across ages. TCRdb ran MiXCR on the 5' RACE reads and lists one entry per CDR3 protein. Altogether 1.8 million or so distinct CDR3 sequences are present, roughly two fifths being singletons, with the ten largest covering more than 20%. The specimen was blood. The receptors here all came from a human donor in good health. Each CDR3 is given without its conserved first and last residue.

J gene | V gene | CDR3 protein
TRBJ1-2 | TRBV27 | ASSLKLGYGYT
TRBJ2-1 | TRBV6-5 | ASSYQGPDYNEQF
TRBJ2-7 | TRBV2 | ASSPTDGRQVQY
TRBJ1-1 | TRBV9 | ASKPPVVNTEAF
TRBJ1-1 | TRBV29-1 | SASQGGGGTEAF
TRBJ2-7 | TRBV4-3 | ASSQSGGSLSYEQY
TRBJ1-2 | TRBV27 | ATLSLGETGVTYGYT
TRBJ2-2 | TRBV7-2 | ASGSPGGGVTGELF
TRBJ1-2 | TRBV12-3/TRBV12-4 | ASSRGPYGYT
TRBJ2-7 | TRBV6-5 | ASSPGGRSSYEQY
TRBJ2-3 | TRBV10-3 | AISEETGLGY
TRBJ1-4 | TRBV20-1 | SASGAQGFGNEKLF
TRBJ2-3 | TRBV29-1 | SVEGQLTDTQY
TRBJ2-1 | TRBV7-2 | ASSLGASGGLASYNEQF
TRBJ1-6 | TRBV6-2/TRBV6-3 | ASLLGRGSPLH
TRBJ1-2 | TRBV4-3 | ASSQEGVANYGYT
TRBJ2-5 | TRBV20-1 | SAQTAQETQY
TRBJ2-1 | TRBV5-1 | ASSWVSPQANEQF
TRBJ2-3 | TRBV18 | ASSGTGDLDTQY
TRBJ2-7 | TRBV7-3 | ASSLGQGRFDEQY
TRBJ2-3 | TRBV6-2/TRBV6-3 | ASTPLGLTADTQY
TRBJ2-1 | TRBV28 | ASSPPDRYNEQF
TRBJ1-4 | TRBV12-3/TRBV12-4 | ASRSGSREKLF
TRBJ1-2 | TRBV13 | ASSFLVGSDGYT